The sequence of this T cell receptor beta chain was determined in a study of cytomegalovirus exposure and HLA in healthy donors. Study-wide background: Inside one of the first data releases sat about 85 million unique TCRs taken from HLA-typed donors.

The PCR made use of 60 Vbeta and 13 Jbeta primers. Profiling relied on immunoSEQ multiplex PCR, and the TCRdb table lists in-frame clones only, not all of them. Here the sample spans about 140,000 clones, around four fifths being singletons. Study results and caveats: Roughly uniform sequencing depth across donors was assumed, possibly incorrectly.

Comment on this clone: The antigen remains undetermined.

Participants comprised healthy donors of bone marrow. Sequencing was carried out using PBMCs. The clonotype was recovered from a man aged 25-45 years in good health and CMV-seropositive.

For the CDR3, the DNA is TGTGCCAGCAGTTCCTCCACAGGGGGGGACACTGAAGCTTTCTTT. Translating it yields CASSSSTGGDTEAFF. The chain recombines TRBV6-6 with TRBJ1-1; 8 positions agree with TRBD1. The CDR3 extends over 15 amino acids. Trimming cost V 4 bases and J 3 bases; bases outside gene matches: 7. Germline loops: CDR1 MNHNY, CDR2 SVGAGI (reference sequence).